What follows are 24 T cell receptor beta chains derived from one specimen sequenced in a study of blood T cell repertoires in COVID-19. Generated by immunoSEQ multiplex PCR, the TCRdb table keeps only in-frame clones and is missing some. Found here are tens of thousands of clones, over 75% of them singletons; the top ten hold under 4.5%. Sequencing was done on a sample of peripheral blood. The receptors shown here come from a human donor in a cohort sampled during active COVID-19.

This clone occurred a few times. The chain couples TRBV19 to TRBJ2-7; 9 bases map to TRBD2. The V segment lost 3 bases and the J segment 4 bases; nucleotides outside the gene matches: 10. The CDR3 is made up of 16 amino acids. Germline CDR1 LNHDA, CDR2 SQIVND (reference sequence). CDR3 protein: CASSILAGKGVYEQYF. CDR3 in DNA: TGTGCCAGTAGTATCCTAGCGGGGAAAGGTGTTTACGAGCAGTACTTC.

This chain connects TRBV3-1 (or the pseudogene TRBV3-2) to TRBJ1-1, with unresolved D. Trimming took 10 bases from V and 2 from J, leaving 14 bases between them. The CDR3 length is 13 residues. CDR1 is LGHDT, CDR2 YNNKEL, per germline (reference sequence). The CDR3 loop is CATSITLNTEAFF. The CDR3 DNA reads as TGTGCCACCTCCATCACACTAAACACTGAAGCTTTCTTT.

The chain employs TRBV11-2 and TRBJ2-5; weak D call: TRBD1 (6 bases). Trimming stripped 3 bases from V and 0 bases from J, with 14 bases between. Germline V lookup: CDR1 SGHAT, CDR2 FQNNGV. The CDR3 contains 16 residues. The CDR3 DNA sequence: TGTGCCAGCAGCTTCACCAGGGGCAGTAACCAAGAGACCCAGTACTTC. Translated: CASSFTRGSNQETQYF.

The chain combines TRBV27 with TRBJ1-2, with 8 bases aligning to TRBD1. CDR1 and CDR2 from the germline V gene are MNHEY and SMNVEV (reference sequence). The CDR3 has 15 amino acids. With V trimmed by 6 bases and J by 4 bases, 10 bases remained unmatched. The CDR3 protein is CASSPTGEYGYGYTF. DNA of the CDR3: TGTGCCAGCAGCCCGACAGGGGAGTATGGCTATGGCTACACCTTC.

The J gene is TRBJ1-5, the V gene TRBV19, with D tentatively TRBD1 (6 bases). The CDR3 contains 15 residues. Looked up from germline, CDR1 is LNHDA and CDR2 is SQIVND (reference sequence). Trimming took off 3 bases at V and 6 bases at J, with 15 bases between the two ends. The CDR3 sequence is CASSIGGALGQPQHF. As DNA, the CDR3 is TGTGCCAGTAGTATCGGGGGGGCGCTCGGTCAGCCCCAGCATTTT.

The V gene is TRBV20-1, the J gene TRBJ1-2; D not resolved. The V gene's germline CDR1 is DFQATT and CDR2 SNEGSKA (reference sequence). This CDR3 spans 11 amino acids. This chain's CDR3 is CSTPAMGGYTF. The CDR3, as DNA: TGCAGCACCCCAGCGATGGGTGGCTACACCTTC.

This clone appeared a single time. The J gene is TRBJ1-4, the V gene TRBV16; TRBD1 is a possible D gene (5 bases). V shed 4 bases and J shed 5 bases, with 17 bases lying between them. The CDR3 sequence is 16 residues long. Germline V gene data show CDR1 as KGHSY and CDR2 as FQNENV. The CDR3 DNA follows: TGTGCCAGCAGCCCAATTGTCGCGTCAGGGAATGAAAAACTGTTTTTT. Residues: CASSPIVASGNEKLFF. Complete variable domain (other parts from reference TRBV16 and TRBJ1-4): GEEVAQTPKHLVRGEGQKAKLYCAPIKGHSYVFWYQQVLKNEFKFLISFQNENVFDETGMPKERFSAKCLPNSPCSLEIQATKLEDSAVYFCASSPIVASGNEKLFFGSGTQLSVL.

The chain recombines TRBV7-9 with TRBJ2-1; a weak D match, TRBD2 (5 bases). With 5 bases removed from V and 4 bases from J, the gap between germline ends came to 21 bases. The CDR3 runs 17 residues. Germline V lookup: CDR1 SEHNR, CDR2 FQNEAQ (reference sequence). DNA of the CDR3: TGTGCCAGCAGCCCCCAGATCGGGGTTATCGGATACAATGAGCAGTTCTTC. This codes for CASSPQIGVIGYNEQFF.

A single count supports this clone. The chain couples TRBV11-2 to TRBJ2-7; 7 positions agree with TRBD2. The CDR3 covers 15 residues. V gave up 4 bases and J gave up 0 bases; unmatched junction bases: 6. Per the germline V gene, CDR1 is SGHAT and CDR2 is FQNNGV. The CDR3, as DNA: TGTGCCAGCAGCTCGACTAGCTCCATCTCCTACGAGCAGTACTTC. Translation: CASSSTSSISYEQYF.

CDR3 nucleotides: TGTGCCAGCAGCTTTGGCGGGGGGACGGAGCAGTTCTTC. This gives the protein CASSFGGGTEQFF. The chain employs TRBV5-4 and TRBJ2-1; 8 nucleotides match TRBD2. The CDR3 runs 13 residues. Unmatched junction bases numbered 5, after V lost 2 bases and J lost 10 bases. Per the germline V gene, CDR1 is SGHNT and CDR2 is YYREEE (reference sequence).

This clone was counted only a few times. The rearrangement joins TRBV7-9 to TRBJ2-1, with no clear D. Germline V gene lookup returns CDR1 SEHNR and CDR2 FQNEAQ (reference sequence). With 1 base removed from V and 2 bases from J, the gap between germline ends came to 9 bases. The CDR3 sequence is 15 residues long. The CDR3 here is CASSLGLNPYNEQFF. The CDR3, as DNA: TGTGCCAGCAGCTTAGGACTTAACCCCTACAATGAGCAGTTCTTC.

J is TRBJ1-5 and V is TRBV12-3 or TRBV12-4, with D uncertain. This CDR3 has 13 amino acids. The V gene lost 3 bases and the J gene lost 7 bases, with 10 bases spanning the gap. The CDR3 reads CASSFLAKQPQHF. DNA for the CDR3: TGTGCCAGCAGTTTTCTGGCCAAGCAGCCCCAGCATTTT.

The rearrangement joins TRBV5-4 to TRBJ1-1; 7 nucleotides agree with TRBD1. V lost 0 bases to trimming and J lost 1 base; unmatched junction nucleotides: 6. CDR3 size: 16 residues. Germline CDR1 SGHNT, CDR2 YYREEE (reference sequence). DNA for the CDR3: TGTGCCAGCAGCTTGGCAGGAGGGGGCAGGAACACTGAAGCTTTCTTT. Amino acids: CASSLAGGGRNTEAFF.

The rearrangement joins TRBV19 to TRBJ2-7; a possible D gene is TRBD2 (6 bases). V shed 5 bases and J shed 1 base, with 12 bases lying between them. CDR1 is LNHDA and CDR2 is SQIVND in the germline V gene (reference sequence). The CDR3 runs to 14 residues. The DNA for the CDR3 is TGTGCCAGTAGTCCTGCGGAGGGTTCCTACGAGCAGTACTTC. Its translation is CASSPAEGSYEQYF. Filled out from reference TRBV19 and TRBJ2-7, the complete variable domain reads DGGITQSPKYLFRKEGQNVTLSCEQNLNHDAMYWYRQDPGQGLRLIYYSQIVNDFQKGDIAEGYSVSREKKESFPLTVTSAQKNPTAFYLCASSPAEGSYEQYFGPGTRLTVT.

The CDR3 sequence: CASSQDASAGADTQYF. CDR3 sequence (DNA): TGTGCCAGCAGCCAAGATGCGTCGGCGGGGGCCGATACGCAGTATTTT. The chain combines TRBV3-1 (or the pseudogene TRBV3-2) with TRBJ2-3, with a possible D match to TRBD2 (7 bases). V lost 0 bases, J lost 6 bases, and 16 bases lay in between. CDR1 is LGHDT, CDR2 YNNKEL, per germline (reference sequence). CDR3 size: 16 residues.

The chain recombines TRBV6-2 or TRBV6-3 with TRBJ2-7, with 9 positions matching TRBD1. Germline V lookup: CDR1 MNHEY, CDR2 SVGEGT. The CDR3 is 16 residues long. V shed 7 bases, J shed 1 base, and the junction held 11 bases outside the gene matches. CDR3 DNA: TGTGCCAGCACCCCGACAGGGGGTAAGGGGTCCTACGAGCAGTACTTC. This encodes CASTPTGGKGSYEQYF.

In DNA, the CDR3 is TGTGCCAGCAGTTACGGTGGTAGCGGAACCTACGAGCAGTACTTC. Translation gives CASSYGGSGTYEQYF. The genes are TRBV6-5 and TRBJ2-7; possible D gene TRBD2, 6 bases. CDR3 length: 15 residues. The V end lost 2 bases, the J end lost 2 bases, and 13 bases lay between the germline ends. Germline CDR1 is MNHEY and CDR2 is SVGAGI.

The sample holds one count of this clone. CDR3 loop: CASSFPDRVAEQYF. In nucleotides, the CDR3 is TGTGCCAGCAGTTTTCCCGACAGGGTGGCCGAGCAGTACTTC. The chain recombines TRBV27 with TRBJ2-7, with 7 bases lining up with TRBD1. V lost 3 bases and J lost 6; bases outside the gene matches: 8. Germline V lookup: CDR1 MNHEY, CDR2 SMNVEV (reference sequence). The CDR3 extends over 14 amino acids.

V usage is TRBV5-1 and J usage is TRBJ2-2; D possibly corresponds to TRBD1 (6 bases). The germline gives CDR1 SGHRS, CDR2 YFSETQ. This CDR3 comprises 16 residues. Between the trimmed V and J ends, which lost 3 bases and 0 bases, there was a span of 12 bases. In DNA, the CDR3 is TGCGCCAGCAGCTCCCGGACAGTCGCGAACACCGGGGAGCTGTTTTTT. Amino acids: CASSSRTVANTGELFF.

The chain couples TRBV6-4 to TRBJ2-1, with 13 bases aligning to TRBD2. V was pared by 7 bases and J by 9 bases, with 6 bases of the junction left unmatched. The germline V gene has CDR1 MRHNA and CDR2 SNTAGT. CDR3 length: 14 amino acids. The CDR3 reads CASKTSGGAFEQFF. The CDR3 DNA is TGTGCCAGCAAAACTAGCGGGGGGGCCTTTGAGCAGTTCTTC.

This chain links TRBV7-8 with TRBJ2-2; 7 bases agree with TRBD1. Germline CDR1 SGHVS, CDR2 FQNEAQ. Germline trimming cut 5 bases from V and 6 bases from J; bases unmatched to any gene: 12. This CDR3 is 16 amino acids long. The CDR3 here is CASSADRVGVAGELFF. In nucleotides, the CDR3 is TGTGCCAGCAGCGCAGACAGGGTGGGGGTAGCCGGGGAGCTGTTTTTT.

V is TRBV10-3 and J is TRBJ1-1, with D perhaps matching TRBD1 (6 bases). The length of the CDR3 is 14 residues. CDR1 is ENHRY, CDR2 SYGVKD, per germline. The V gene lost 3 bases and the J gene lost 7 bases, with 15 bases spanning the gap. The CDR3 protein is CAISDRGVAVEAFF. CDR3 in DNA: TGTGCCATCAGTGACAGGGGCGTCGCCGTTGAAGCTTTCTTT.

V gene TRBV12-5 combines with J gene TRBJ1-2; D may be TRBD1 (6 bases). V was trimmed by 1 base and J by 2 bases, leaving 11 bases between them. This CDR3 contains 15 residues. CDR1 and CDR2 (germline): LGHNT, FRNRAP. This CDR3 reads CASGLGNTGNYGYTF. Written as DNA, the CDR3 is TGTGCTAGTGGTTTGGGGAATACAGGGAACTATGGCTACACCTTC.

In nucleotides, the CDR3 is TGTGCCAGCAGCTTAGGGGCGCAGGGTGGGAGGACTGAAGCTTTCTTT. Protein product: CASSLGAQGGRTEAFF. This sequence joins TRBV11-2 and TRBJ1-1; possible D gene TRBD1, 5 bases. This CDR3 region has 16 residues. Deletions cut 1 base from V and 5 bases from J, with 17 bases between. CDR1 SGHAT and CDR2 FQNNGV come from the germline V gene.